This is a list of T cell receptor beta chains from one sample in a study of blood T cell repertoires in COVID-19. Some clones are missing from TCRdb's copy, which holds only in-frame ones; the method was immunoSEQ multiplex PCR. Of 120,000 or so clones listed, around nine tenths were seen once; the top ten hold roughly 7.6%. Sequencing used peripheral blood. Source of these receptors: a man aged 45-65 years with acute or convalescent COVID-19. The CDR3 runs from the conserved cysteine through the conserved F or W.

V gene,J gene,CDR3 protein
TRBV28,TRBJ2-7,CASSRDRTPTEQYF
TRBV29-1,TRBJ2-1,CSVSTSFSYNEQFF
TRBV6-1,TRBJ2-7,CASSEEGTAYEQYF
TRBV3-1/TRBV3-2,TRBJ1-5,CASSQEGFTNQPQHF
TRBV4-3,TRBJ2-1,CASSQDWTGGENEQFF
TRBV29-1,TRBJ1-3,CSVQTGLGNTIYF
TRBV11-3,TRBJ1-2,CASSLGRSLAYGYTF
TRBV30,TRBJ2-1,CAWTLAGGTYNEQFF
TRBV11-2,TRBJ1-2,CASSLVATGDPSYGYTF
TRBV4-1,TRBJ2-1,CASSQGGSSYNEQFF
TRBV19,TRBJ1-5,CASRWGQDYQPQHF